The present entry profiles one T cell receptor beta chain with its context. In the original analysis: Amplification of reference gene primers provided the estimated nucleated cell counts. Assay used: immunoSEQ multiplex PCR; TCRdb lists only in-frame clones, some missing. The DNA gave D and trimming, while V, J and clone size come from that table. In the table there are about 250,000 clones, approximately 90% of which are singletons. These data belong to a study of blood T cell repertoires in COVID-19. Across the study: Italy, Spain and the United States were the sources of the convalescent and acute COVID-19 samples. The cDNA or gDNA used as material had been derived from T cells, B-cell-depleted T cells, or PBMCs.

The CDR3 extends over 12 amino acids. Between the trimmed V and J ends, which lost 0 bases and 14 bases, there was a span of 11 bases. The V gene's germline CDR1 is GTSNPN and CDR2 SVGIG (reference sequence). The chain uses TRBV30 and TRBJ1-6; possibly TRBD1 for D (5 bases). The sequenced material came from peripheral blood. The receptor's source is a woman in her forties who had recovered from COVID-19. CDR3 nucleotides: TGTGCCTGGAGTGTTTGGGGGGGGGCCCTCCACTTT. Translated, it gives CAWSVWGGALHF.